A single sample is the source of the 21 T cell receptor beta chains below, sequenced in a study of beta chain features in type 1 diabetes. Expressed TCRB transcripts were sequenced because the isolated RNA had all been reverse transcribed beforehand. Assay: immunoSEQ multiplex PCR; the TCRdb copy retains only in-frame clones and omits some. The sample lists 900,000 or so clones, about a sixth occurring once. Sample: naive CD4+ T cells from blood. Receptors were obtained from a woman aged 18-35 years in good health.

This clone has more than one count but fewer than ten. The chain recombines TRBV7-2 with TRBJ2-1, with TRBD1 matching over 11 bases. Germline trimming cut 10 bases from V and 5 bases from J; bases unmatched to any gene: 7. The CDR3 is 14 amino acids. Germline CDR1 reads SGHTA; CDR2 reads FQGNSA. CDR3 sequence reads: CATGTGGRHNEQFF. CDR3 in DNA: TGTGCCACCGGGACAGGGGGGCGTCACAATGAGCAGTTCTTC.

The rearrangement joins TRBV20-1 to TRBJ1-2; D uncertain. Germline CDR1 is DFQATT and CDR2 is SNEGSKA (reference sequence). The CDR3 consists of 11 residues. V shed 8 bases and J shed 2 bases, with 9 bases lying between them. The CDR3 coding sequence is TGCAGTTTCCGGGAGAACTATGGCTACACCTTC. As protein: CSFRENYGYTF.

With regard to this clone: The sample carries other DNA sequences with the same CDR3. The chain joins TRBV5-1 to TRBJ2-5; D is unresolved. The CDR3 spans 14 residues. Trimming took off 0 bases at V and 1 base at J, with 7 bases between the two ends. The germline CDR1 and CDR2 sequences are SGHRS and YFSETQ. The CDR3 DNA follows: TGCGCCAGCAGCTTGGGAGGCCTCCAAGAGACCCAGTACTTC. Translation: CASSLGGLQETQYF.

There are a few counts of this clone. The chain links TRBV5-1 to TRBJ2-3; D uncertain. Trimming left V 0 bases short and J 4 bases short, with 6 bases between. The CDR3 spans 13 residues. The V gene's germline CDR1 is SGHRS and CDR2 YFSETQ. This CDR3 is CASSLEIADTQYF. The CDR3, as DNA: TGCGCCAGCAGCTTGGAGATTGCAGATACGCAGTATTTT.

The chain links TRBV6-1 to TRBJ2-1; possibly TRBD2 for D (6 bases). Trimming took 5 bases from V and 5 from J, leaving 16 bases between them. CDR3 length equals 15 residues. CDR1 MNHNS and CDR2 SASEGT come from the germline V gene. The CDR3: CASSLLAPGDNEQFF. As DNA, the CDR3 is TGTGCCAGCAGTCTTCTAGCTCCGGGGGACAATGAGCAGTTCTTC.

This clone was counted a few times. This rearrangement joins TRBV4-2 to TRBJ1-5, with unresolved D. V was shortened by 1 base and J by 5 bases, with 12 bases between the two germline ends. The germline V gene has CDR1 LGHNA and CDR2 YNFKEQ. CDR3 length: 15 residues. DNA for the CDR3: TGTGCCAGCAGCCAAGTCCCGGGGTGGGATCAGCCCCAGCATTTT. The encoded protein is CASSQVPGWDQPQHF.

This clone was recorded a few times. The J gene is TRBJ1-1, the V gene TRBV27; D is uncertain. Per germline, CDR1 MNHEY and CDR2 SMNVEV (reference sequence). The CDR3 totals 14 residues. V lost 5 bases and J lost 4, with 14 bases in between. CDR3 nucleotide sequence: TGTGCCAGCAGTCCCCAACCCCAGCGCACTGAAGCTTTCTTT. It specifies CASSPQPQRTEAFF.

This clone was recorded a few times. The genes are TRBV2 and TRBJ2-3; D perhaps matches TRBD1 (5 bases). Germline V gene sequence: CDR1 SNHLY, CDR2 FYNNEI. The V end was cut by 4 bases, the J end by 0 bases, with 11 bases between. The CDR3 totals 15 residues. CDR3 sequence reads: CASSARQLSTDTQYF. For the CDR3, the DNA is TGTGCCAGCAGTGCGCGACAGCTAAGCACAGATACGCAGTATTTT.

This clone has a handful of counts. The chain uses TRBV10-3 and TRBJ2-7; D not resolved. The germline gives CDR1 ENHRY, CDR2 SYGVKD. This CDR3 has 12 residues. V was shortened by 4 bases and J by 3 bases, with 7 bases between the two germline ends. The CDR3, as DNA: TGTGCCATCAGTGGACAAAACTACGAGCAGTACTTC. Amino acids: CAISGQNYEQYF.

This clone has a handful of counts. The chain is built from TRBV7-9 and TRBJ1-5; a weak D match, TRBD1 (6 bases). V was clipped by 5 bases and J by 5 bases, with 19 bases between them. Looked up from germline, CDR1 is SEHNR and CDR2 is FQNEAQ (reference sequence). The length of the CDR3 is 16 residues. The CDR3 DNA is TGTGCCAGCAGCCGAACAGGGTTGGGGAATTATCAGCCCCAGCATTTT. It translates to CASSRTGLGNYQPQHF.

In this sample, this clone turned up a few times. The chain combines TRBV7-6 with TRBJ2-7; no reliable D call. The CDR3 sequence is 15 residues long. With 6 bases removed from V and 0 bases from J, the gap between germline ends came to 15 bases. Germline V CDR1 and CDR2: SGHVS, FNYEAQ. The CDR3 loop is CASRHLEDPSYEQYF. The CDR3 DNA is TGTGCCAGCAGGCATCTTGAGGACCCCTCCTACGAGCAGTACTTC. The full variable domain, rest sourced from reference TRBV7-6 and TRBJ2-7, is GAGVSQSPRYKVTKRGQDVALRCDPISGHVSLYWYRQALGQGPEFLTYFNYEAQQDKSGLPNDRFSAERPEGSISTLTIQRTEQRDSAMYRCASRHLEDPSYEQYFGPGTRLTVT.

This clone was counted between two and nine times. This chain joins TRBV5-1 and TRBJ2-7, with 7 bases lining up with TRBD1. From germline, CDR1 is SGHRS and CDR2 YFSETQ. With V trimmed by 1 base and J by 6 bases, 4 bases remained unmatched. The CDR3 runs 13 residues. In nucleotides, the CDR3 is TGCGCCAGCAGCTTGATACAGGGGTTCGAGCAGTACTTC. This sequence encodes CASSLIQGFEQYF.

This clone occurred a few times. The gene calls are TRBV7-9 and TRBJ2-1, with a possible D match to TRBD2 (5 bases). The CDR3 totals 12 residues. Germline V gene data show CDR1 as SEHNR and CDR2 as FQNEAQ (reference sequence). The V end was cut by 5 bases, the J end by 7 bases, with 9 bases between. CDR3 nucleotide sequence: TGTGCCAGCAGCCCGGGGTGGAATGAGCAGTTCTTC. Its protein product is CASSPGWNEQFF.

The sample holds a few counts of this clone. The genes are TRBV28 and TRBJ2-7; D is possibly TRBD1 or TRBD2 (5 bases each). Germline CDR1 MDHEN, CDR2 SYDVKM. V was cut by 5 bases and J by 3 bases, with 26 bases left in between. CDR3 length equals 18 residues. The CDR3 is CASSPKGELIANHYEQYF. The CDR3 DNA sequence: TGTGCCAGCAGTCCTAAAGGGGAGTTAATAGCGAACCACTACGAGCAGTACTTC.

This clone was detected a few times. The same CDR3 arises from other DNA sequences in this sample as well. This chain joins TRBV18 and TRBJ2-7, with D tentatively TRBD1 (6 bases). The germline V gene encodes CDR1 KGHSH and CDR2 LQKENI. V lost 3 bases to trimming and J lost 3 bases, with 12 bases between them. The CDR3 length is 14 residues. The CDR3 DNA reads as TGTGCCAGCTCACCGAGACAGGAGCGCTACGAGCAGTACTTC. Protein product: CASSPRQERYEQYF.

This clone was seen a few times. The CDR3 sequence is CASSFQGRGNTIYF. CDR3 DNA sequence: TGTGCCAGCAGTTTCCAGGGCCGTGGAAACACCATATATTTT. The gene calls are TRBV28 and TRBJ1-3; possibly TRBD1 for D (5 bases). V was pared by 3 bases and J by 3 bases, with 9 bases between. Germline CDR1 MDHEN, CDR2 SYDVKM. This CDR3 has 14 residues.

This clone has a handful of counts. DNA for the CDR3: TGCGCCAGCAGCCAAGAAGGAGGAAACACCATATATTTT. This sequence encodes CASSQEGGNTIYF. The chain uses TRBV4-1 and TRBJ1-3, with D unclear. Germline V gene sequence: CDR1 MGHRA, CDR2 YSYEKL. This CDR3 region has 13 residues. Trimming left V 0 bases short and J 4 bases short, with 4 bases between.

This clone was seen only a few times. The chain recombines TRBV29-1 with TRBJ2-1; D is unclear. V lost 8 bases and J lost 0, with 8 bases in between. This CDR3 comprises 12 residues. Germline loops: CDR1 SQVTM, CDR2 ANQGSEA. The CDR3 DNA follows: TGCAGCTACCGTCTCTCCTACAATGAGCAGTTCTTC. Translated, it gives CSYRLSYNEQFF.

V is TRBV12-5 and J is TRBJ2-1; D might be TRBD2 (6 bases). This CDR3 has 19 residues. Looked up from germline, CDR1 is LGHNT and CDR2 is FRNRAP. The V end lost 3 bases, the J end lost 0 bases, and 21 bases lay between the germline ends. Here the CDR3 reads CASGLWSVAVPSSYNEQFF. In nucleotides, the CDR3 is TGTGCTAGTGGTTTATGGAGTGTAGCGGTCCCCAGCTCCTACAATGAGCAGTTCTTC.

This clone was seen a few times. The DNA for the CDR3 is TGTGCCAGCAGCCCACCCGGAGGGTACGAGCAGTACTTC. It specifies CASSPPGGYEQYF. The J gene is TRBJ2-7, the V gene TRBV7-2; D possibly corresponds to TRBD2 (6 bases). Germline-derived CDR1 and CDR2 are SGHTA and FQGNSA. Between the trimmed V and J ends, which lost 5 bases and 4 bases, there was a span of 12 bases. This CDR3 contains 13 residues.

This clone appeared a few times. The chain couples TRBV11-2 to TRBJ1-2; TRBD1 is a possible D gene (5 bases). This CDR3 spans 14 amino acids. V was trimmed by 6 bases and J by 8 bases, leaving 19 bases between them. CDR1 and CDR2 (germline): SGHAT, FQNNGV. The CDR3 nucleotides read TGTGCCAGCAGTCGAAACTCTGGGGGGAACGGCTACACCTTC. Amino acids: CASSRNSGGNGYTF. Filled out from reference TRBV11-2 and TRBJ1-2, the complete variable domain reads EAGVAQSPRYKIIEKRQSVAFWCNPISGHATLYWYQQILGQGPKLLIQFQNNGVVDDSQLPKDRFSAERLKGVDSTLKIQPAKLEDSAVYLCASSRNSGGNGYTFGSGTRLTVV.